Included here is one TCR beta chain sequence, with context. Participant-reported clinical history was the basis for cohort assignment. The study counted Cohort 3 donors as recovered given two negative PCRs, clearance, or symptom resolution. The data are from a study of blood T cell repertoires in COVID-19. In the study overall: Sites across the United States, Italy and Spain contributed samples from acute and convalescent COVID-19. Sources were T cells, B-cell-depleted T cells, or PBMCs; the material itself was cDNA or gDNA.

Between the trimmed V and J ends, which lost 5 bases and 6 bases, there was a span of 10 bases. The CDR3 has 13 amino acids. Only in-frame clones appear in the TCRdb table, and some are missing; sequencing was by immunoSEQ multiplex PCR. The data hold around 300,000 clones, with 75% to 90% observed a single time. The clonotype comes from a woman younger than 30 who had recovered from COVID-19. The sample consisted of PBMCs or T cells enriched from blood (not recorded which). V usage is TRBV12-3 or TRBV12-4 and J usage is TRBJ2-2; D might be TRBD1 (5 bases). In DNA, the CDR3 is TGTGCCAGCAGTCCCGCAGGGTCCGGGGAGCTGTTTTTT. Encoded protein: CASSPAGSGELFF.